This TCR beta chain emerged from a study of beta chain features in type 1 diabetes. Germline CDR1 SGHDN, CDR2 FVKESK. The trim removed 4 bases at V and 5 bases at J, leaving 3 bases unmatched. This CDR3 region has 13 residues. Of the isolated RNA, all was reverse transcribed, and so the sequenced material was expressed TCRB transcripts. Assay used: immunoSEQ multiplex PCR; TCRdb lists only in-frame clones, some missing. The repertoire consists of some 150,000 clones, with 7% to 10% occurring once and the leading ten covering roughly 0.7%. This clone was observed at least ten times. V usage is TRBV14 and J usage is TRBJ2-5; 8 bases align to TRBD1. Material: central memory CD4+ T cells from blood. This TCR derives from a man aged 18 to 29 in good health. CDR3 nucleotide sequence: TGTGCCAGCAGCCCGGACAGGGACGAGACCCAGTACTTC. It translates to CASSPDRDETQYF.